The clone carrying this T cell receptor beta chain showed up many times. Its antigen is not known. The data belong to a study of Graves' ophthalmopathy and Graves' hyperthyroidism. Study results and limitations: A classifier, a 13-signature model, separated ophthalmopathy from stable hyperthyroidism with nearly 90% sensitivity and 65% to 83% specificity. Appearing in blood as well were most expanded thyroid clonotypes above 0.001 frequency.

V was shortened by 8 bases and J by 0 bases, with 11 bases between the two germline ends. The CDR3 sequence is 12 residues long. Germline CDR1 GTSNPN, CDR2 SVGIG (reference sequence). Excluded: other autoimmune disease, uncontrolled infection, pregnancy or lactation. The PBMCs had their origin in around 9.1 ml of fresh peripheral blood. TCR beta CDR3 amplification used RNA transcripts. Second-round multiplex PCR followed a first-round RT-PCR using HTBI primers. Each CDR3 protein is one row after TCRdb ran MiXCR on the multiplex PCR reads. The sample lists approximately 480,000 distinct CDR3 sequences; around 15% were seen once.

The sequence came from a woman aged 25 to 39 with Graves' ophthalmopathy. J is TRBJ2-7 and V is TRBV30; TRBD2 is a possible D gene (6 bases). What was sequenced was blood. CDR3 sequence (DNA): TGTGCCCAAGGGGACTTCTCCTACGAGCAGTACTTC. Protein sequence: CAQGDFSYEQYF.